Following are 3 T cell receptor beta chains from one sample sequenced in a study of blood T cell repertoires in COVID-19. Profiled with immunoSEQ multiplex PCR; TCRdb holds only in-frame clones, not every one. The table has 250,000 or so clones, 80% to 85% seen once; the top ten hold less than 2%. The sequencing sample was made of peripheral blood. The origin of the receptors is a woman aged 40 to 49 who had recovered from COVID-19.

This chain links TRBV5-8 with TRBJ2-1; TRBD1 might be the D (6 bases). The CDR3 has 13 residues. The V and J ends lost 2 bases and 6 bases respectively, with 9 bases between them. Germline V CDR1 and CDR2: SGHTS, YDEGEE. CDR3 bases: TGTGCCAGCAGCTTCCTCAGGGGCAATGAGCAGTTCTTC. Translation gives CASSFLRGNEQFF.

In DNA form, the CDR3 reads TGTGCCATCAGTGAGTCCAGGGGTGGGTCACCCCTCCACTTT. Translation gives CAISESRGGSPLHF. The chain combines TRBV10-3 with TRBJ1-6, with D possibly being TRBD1 (6 bases). The CDR3 has 14 residues. Trimming took off 0 bases at V and 10 bases at J, with 10 bases between the two ends. CDR1 and CDR2 (germline): ENHRY, SYGVKD.

This clone has at least ten counts. This rearrangement joins TRBV6-1 to TRBJ1-2; TRBD1 is a possible D gene (5 bases). This CDR3 contains 13 residues. Germline CDR1 and CDR2: MNHNS and SASEGT. V gave up 2 bases and J gave up 6 bases, with 10 bases separating them. The CDR3 coding sequence is TGTGCCAGCAGTGAATCGGGCAGGGATGGCTACACCTTC. Amino acid sequence: CASSESGRDGYTF.